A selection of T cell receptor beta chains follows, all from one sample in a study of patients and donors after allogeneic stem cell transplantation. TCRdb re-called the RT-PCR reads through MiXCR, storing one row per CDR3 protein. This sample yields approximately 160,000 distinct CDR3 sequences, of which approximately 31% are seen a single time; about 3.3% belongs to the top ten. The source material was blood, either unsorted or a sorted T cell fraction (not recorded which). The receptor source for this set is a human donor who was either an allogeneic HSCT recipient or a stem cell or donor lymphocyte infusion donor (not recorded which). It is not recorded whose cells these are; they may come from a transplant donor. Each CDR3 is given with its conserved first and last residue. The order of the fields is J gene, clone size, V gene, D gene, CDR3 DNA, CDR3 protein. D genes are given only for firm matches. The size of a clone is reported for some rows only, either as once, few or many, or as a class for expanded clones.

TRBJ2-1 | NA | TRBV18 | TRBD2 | TGTGCCAGCTCCGTGGCGGGAGAAAAGGGGAATGAGCAGTTCTTC | CASSVAGEKGNEQFF
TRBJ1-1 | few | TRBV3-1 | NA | TGTGCCAGCAGCCCTAGCGGGGGAGTCACTGAAGCTTTCTTT | CASSPSGGVTEAFF
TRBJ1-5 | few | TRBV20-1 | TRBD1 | TGCAGTGCTAGGTGGACAGGAAATCAGCCCCAGCATTTT | CSARWTGNQPQHF
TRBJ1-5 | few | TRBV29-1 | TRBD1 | TGCAGCCCATACCGGGACAGGGGGACCTATCAGCCCCAGCATTTT | CSPYRDRGTYQPQHF
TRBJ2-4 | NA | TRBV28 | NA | TGTGCCAGCAGTTTATATGTAGAAAACATTCAGTACTTC | CASSLYVENIQYF
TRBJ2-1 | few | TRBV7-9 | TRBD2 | TGTGCCAGCACGGATTGGGGACTAGCTTACAATGAGCAGTTCTTC | CASTDWGLAYNEQFF
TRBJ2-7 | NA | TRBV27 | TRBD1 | TGTGCTAGCAGTTTGTCCGGGACAGGGTTTAGCTTCTACGAGCAGTACTTC | CASSLSGTGFSFYEQYF
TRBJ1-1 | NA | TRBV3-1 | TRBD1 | TGTGCCAGCAGACCCGGACAGGGGACTGAAGCTTTCTTT | CASRPGQGTEAFF
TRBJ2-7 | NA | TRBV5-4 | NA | TGTGCCAGCAGCCACGGGGTACCATCCTACGAGCAGTACTTC | CASSHGVPSYEQYF
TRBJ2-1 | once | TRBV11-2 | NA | TGTGCCAGCAGCTACCTATCTCACAATGAGCAGTTCTTC | CASSYLSHNEQFF
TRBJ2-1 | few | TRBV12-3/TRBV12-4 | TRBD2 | TGTGCCAGCAGTTTTGGATCAGCGGGAGCTCCCTACAATGAGCAGTTCTTC | CASSFGSAGAPYNEQFF
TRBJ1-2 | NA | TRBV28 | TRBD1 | TGTGCCAGCAGTTTACGCCCGACAGGGGGTTATGGCTACACCTTC | CASSLRPTGGYGYTF
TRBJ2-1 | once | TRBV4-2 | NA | TGTGCCAGCAGCCCCATAGCAGAGGGGCTCAATGAGCAGTTCTTC | CASSPIAEGLNEQFF
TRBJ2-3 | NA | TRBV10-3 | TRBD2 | TGTGCCATCAGTCCGGGACTAGCGCCTCTTAGTGCTACGCAGTATTTT | CAISPGLAPLSATQYF
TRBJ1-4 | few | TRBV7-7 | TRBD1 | TGTGCTAGCAGCGCTAGGGGACAGCCAGAAAAACTGTTTTTT | CASSARGQPEKLFF
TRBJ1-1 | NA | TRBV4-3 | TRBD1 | TGCGCCAGCAGCCAAGATCGAGGGGGCCCACTCACTGAAGCTTTCTTT | CASSQDRGGPLTEAFF
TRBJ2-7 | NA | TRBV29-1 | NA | TGCAGCGTTCGACTCTCCTACGAGCAGTACTTC | CSVRLSYEQYF
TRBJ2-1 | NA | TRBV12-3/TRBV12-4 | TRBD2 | TGTGCCAGCACCTTCGGGGGGGAATACAATGAGCAGTTCTTC | CASTFGGEYNEQFF
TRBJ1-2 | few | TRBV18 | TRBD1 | TGTGCCAGCTCACCCTCGACCAGGGGGCCTTATGGCTACACCTTC | CASSPSTRGPYGYTF
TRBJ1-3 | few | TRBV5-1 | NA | TGCGCCAGCAGCTTCGGCAGCCTCTCTGGAAACACCATATATTTT | CASSFGSLSGNTIYF
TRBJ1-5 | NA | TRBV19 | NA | TGTGCCAGTAGTAGGGGGCTACAGCCCCAGCATTTT | CASSRGLQPQHF
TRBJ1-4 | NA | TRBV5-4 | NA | TGTGCCAGCAGCTCCCACACGGCAACTAATGAAAAACTGTTTTTT | CASSSHTATNEKLFF
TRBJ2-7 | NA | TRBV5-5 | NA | TGTGCCAGCAGCTTGGGCCAGCCCTTTACTACCTACGAGCAGTACTTC | CASSLGQPFTTYEQYF
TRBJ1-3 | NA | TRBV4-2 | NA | TGTGCCAGCAGCCAAGAAAGGAGTGTAGCTGGAAACACCATATATTTT | CASSQERSVAGNTIYF
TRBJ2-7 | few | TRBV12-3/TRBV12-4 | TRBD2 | TGTGCCAGCAGCCGCGGGAGTGGGTCCTACGAGCAGTACTTC | CASSRGSGSYEQYF
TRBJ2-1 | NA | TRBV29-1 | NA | TGCAGCGTTGATAGCGGCTACAATGAGCAGTTCTTC | CSVDSGYNEQFF
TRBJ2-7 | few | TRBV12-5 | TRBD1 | TGTGCTAGTGGTACCCTACAGGGGGCCGTGAGAAACGAGCAGTACTTC | CASGTLQGAVRNEQYF
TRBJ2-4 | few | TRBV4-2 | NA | TGTGCCAGCAGCCTCAATAGCGGAATAGCCAAAAACATTCAGTACTTC | CASSLNSGIAKNIQYF
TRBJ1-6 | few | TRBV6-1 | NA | TGTGCCAGCACCGGGGGACACCTCCTCCACTTT | CASTGGHLLHF
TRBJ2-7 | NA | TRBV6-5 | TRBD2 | TGTGCCAGCAAGCCTAGCGGGAGCTACGAGCAGTACTTC | CASKPSGSYEQYF
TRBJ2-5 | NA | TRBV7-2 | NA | TGTGCCAGCAGCTTAATGGGGACCCAGTACTTC | CASSLMGTQYF
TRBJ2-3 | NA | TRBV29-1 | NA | TGCAGCGTTGAAGATCCGGCGGGCCCCCGGGCAAGAACAGATACGCAGTATTTT | CSVEDPAGPRARTDTQYF
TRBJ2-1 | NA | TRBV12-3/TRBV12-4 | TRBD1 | TGTGCCAGCAGTTCCGGGACAGGGGGCGCAGGCTACAATGAGCAGTTCTTC | CASSSGTGGAGYNEQFF
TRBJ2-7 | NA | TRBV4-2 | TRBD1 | TGTGCCAGCAGCCAAGACGCGGGGACAGGGAACTACGAGCAGTACTTC | CASSQDAGTGNYEQYF
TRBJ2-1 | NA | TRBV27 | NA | TGTGCCAGCAGTTTGGTGGGAGGCTACAATGAGCAGTTCTTC | CASSLVGGYNEQFF
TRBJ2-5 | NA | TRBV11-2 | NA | TGTGCCAGCAGCCTTAGACCAGGGATAGAGACCCAGTACTTC | CASSLRPGIETQYF
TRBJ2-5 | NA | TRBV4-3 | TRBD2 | TGCGCCAGCAGCCCAAAGACGGGACTAGGGGATCAAGAGACCCAGTACTTC | CASSPKTGLGDQETQYF
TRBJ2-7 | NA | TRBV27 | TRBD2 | TGTGCCAGCAGCCCCGGGACTAGCGGCGCCTACGAGCAGTACTTC | CASSPGTSGAYEQYF
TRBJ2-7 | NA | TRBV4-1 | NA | TGCGCCAGCAGCCAAGATGGGGGGTCAGGGGCCTACGAGCAGTACTTC | CASSQDGGSGAYEQYF
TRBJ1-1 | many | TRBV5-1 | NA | TGCGCCAGCAGCTTGGGTACGGGGCTGAACACTGAAGCTTTCTTT | CASSLGTGLNTEAFF
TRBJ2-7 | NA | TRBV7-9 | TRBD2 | TGTGCCAGCAGCTTACGGAGCGGGAGGTACGAGCAGTACTTC | CASSLRSGRYEQYF
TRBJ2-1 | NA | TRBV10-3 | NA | TGTGCCATCGGACAGAGCTACAATGAGCAGTTCTTC | CAIGQSYNEQFF
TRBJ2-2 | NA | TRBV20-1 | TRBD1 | TGCAGTGCTAACCGGGACAGTACCCACGGGGAGCTGTTTTTT | CSANRDSTHGELFF
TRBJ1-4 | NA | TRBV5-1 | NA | TGCGCCAGCAGCTTGTGGAGTAATCGTGAAAAACTGTTTTTT | CASSLWSNREKLFF
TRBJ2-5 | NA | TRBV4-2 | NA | TGTGCCAGCAGCCAAGAACAGGAGACCCAGTACTTC | CASSQEQETQYF
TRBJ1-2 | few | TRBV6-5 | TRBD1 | TGTGCCAGCAGTTACTCAGGGACAGGGGCCTTCTATGGCTACACCTTC | CASSYSGTGAFYGYTF
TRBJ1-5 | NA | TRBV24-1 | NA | TGTGCCACCAGGGGGTCAGGCCATCAGCCCCAGCATTTT | CATRGSGHQPQHF
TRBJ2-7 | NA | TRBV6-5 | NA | TGTGCCAGCAGGCAGAGCTCCTACGAGCAGTACTTC | CASRQSSYEQYF
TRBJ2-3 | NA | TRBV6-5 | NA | TGTGCCAGCAGAATGACGGGGGAAACAGATACGCAGTATTTT | CASRMTGETDTQYF
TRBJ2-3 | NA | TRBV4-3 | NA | TGCGCCAGCAGCCAAGCATACTGGACGGGCACAGATACGCAGTATTTT | CASSQAYWTGTDTQYF
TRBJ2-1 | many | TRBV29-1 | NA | TGCAGCGCCGAGGGGGGACGAGGCTCCTACAATGAGCAGTTCTTC | CSAEGGRGSYNEQFF
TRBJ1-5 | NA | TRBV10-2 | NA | TGCGCCAGCAGCCCTCTTTGGGGTCTGGACACAAGCAATCAGCCCCAGCATTTT | CASSPLWGLDTSNQPQHF
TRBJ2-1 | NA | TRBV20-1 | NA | TGCAGTGCTAGAGATCGGCCAACAGAGCAGTTCTTC | CSARDRPTEQFF